The rows below give T cell receptor beta chains drawn from one sample of a study of beta chain features in type 1 diabetes. Sequenced by immunoSEQ multiplex PCR; TCRdb stores in-frame clones only, minus some. The sample records about 620,000 clones, roughly a sixth being singletons. The sample consisted of naive CD4+ T cells from blood. These receptors were collected from a man between 18 and 35 years old in good health. Both conserved end residues are part of each CDR3. A D gene is named only where the DNA matches it firmly. Clone size is shown for a subset of rows, as once, few, many or a class of expanded clone.

.	.	TRBV10-3	TRBJ2-7	CATTGNSYEQYF	TGTGCCACCACAGGTAACTCCTACGAGCAGTACTTC
TRBD2	few	TRBV7-3	TRBJ2-1	CASSLAGGRNEQFF	TGTGCCAGCTCCCTAGCGGGGGGAAGAAATGAGCAGTTCTTC
.	few	TRBV7-9	TRBJ2-7	CASSLGQGSAEQYF	TGTGCCAGCAGCTTAGGGCAGGGGAGTGCCGAGCAGTACTTC
.	.	TRBV4-3	TRBJ2-2	CASSPVGRVHTGELFF	TGCGCCAGCAGCCCCGTTGGCAGGGTGCACACCGGGGAGCTGTTTTTT
.	.	TRBV7-2	TRBJ1-1	CASSAITGFTEAFF	TGTGCCAGCAGCGCCATCACAGGGTTCACTGAAGCTTTCTTT
.	.	TRBV6-6	TRBJ2-6	CASSTGSLGANVLTF	TGTGCCAGCAGCACAGGGTCTCTGGGGGCCAACGTCCTGACTTTC
TRBD2	few	TRBV10-3	TRBJ2-1	CAISAGLAGNEQFF	TGTGCCATCAGTGCCGGACTAGCGGGAAATGAGCAGTTCTTC
.	.	TRBV28	TRBJ2-6	CASSFDGSGANVLTF	TGTGCCAGCAGTTTTGATGGGTCTGGGGCCAACGTCCTGACTTTC
.	.	TRBV6-5	TRBJ2-1	CASRESGGSYNEQFF	TGTGCCAGCAGGGAGAGCGGAGGCTCCTACAATGAGCAGTTCTTC
TRBD2	few	TRBV9	TRBJ2-5	CASSAGLQETQYF	TGTGCCAGCAGCGCGGGACTACAAGAGACCCAGTACTTC
TRBD1	few	TRBV30	TRBJ2-5	CAWSSRGRGNQETQYF	TGTGCCTGGAGTTCCAGGGGGCGCGGGAACCAAGAGACCCAGTACTTC
.	few	TRBV27	TRBJ2-1	CASSLSQQGYNEQFF	TGTGCCAGCAGTTTATCCCAACAGGGATACAATGAGCAGTTCTTC
TRBD1	.	TRBV5-1	TRBJ2-3	CASSRGQGEDTQYF	TGCGCCAGCAGCCGGGGACAGGGGGAGGATACGCAGTATTTT
TRBD1	.	TRBV19	TRBJ2-7	CASSRTGESYEQYF	TGTGCCAGTAGTCGCACAGGGGAATCCTACGAGCAGTACTTC
.	.	TRBV20-1	TRBJ2-5	CRGTLGETQYF	TGCAGAGGGACATTGGGGGAGACCCAGTACTTC
.	.	TRBV11-1	TRBJ1-1	CASSLAGWGTNTEAFF	TGTGCCAGCAGCTTAGCAGGTTGGGGGACGAACACTGAAGCTTTCTTT
.	few	TRBV7-2	TRBJ2-3	CASSSWRGTDTQYF	TGTGCCAGCAGCTCGTGGCGGGGCACAGATACGCAGTATTTT
.	.	TRBV28	TRBJ2-3	CASGRGRGDTQYF	TGTGCCAGCGGCCGGGGGCGCGGGGATACGCAGTATTTT
.	few	TRBV7-9	TRBJ1-4	CASSRGRDSGKLFF	TGTGCCAGCAGCCGAGGACGGGACTCGGGAAAACTGTTTTTT
.	few	TRBV11-3	TRBJ2-4	CASSFWPAIAKNIQYF	TGTGCCAGCAGCTTCTGGCCTGCCATAGCCAAAAACATTCAGTACTTC
TRBD2	.	TRBV28	TRBJ2-7	CASSLYPSGSYEQYF	TGTGCCAGCAGTTTATACCCTAGCGGGAGCTACGAGCAGTACTTC
TRBD1	.	TRBV9	TRBJ1-2	CASSAPQTGGNYGYTF	TGTGCCAGCAGCGCTCCCCAGACAGGGGGCAACTATGGCTACACCTTC
TRBD1	.	TRBV2	TRBJ1-3	CASHRGPGNTIYF	TGTGCCAGCCACAGGGGACCTGGAAACACCATATATTTT
TRBD1	.	TRBV27	TRBJ2-7	CASTSSGTGSHEQYF	TGTGCCAGCACTTCGTCCGGGACAGGGTCCCACGAGCAGTACTTC
TRBD1	few	TRBV28	TRBJ1-1	CASSPLGQGRTEAFF	TGTGCCAGCAGTCCACTGGGACAGGGACGCACTGAAGCTTTCTTT
.	many	TRBV9	TRBJ2-1	CASSVVSGYEQFF	TGTGCCAGCAGCGTAGTATCCGGTTATGAGCAGTTCTTC
.	few	TRBV4-3	TRBJ2-2	CASSPRYRTVNTGELFF	TGCGCCAGCAGCCCTCGATATCGGACAGTGAACACCGGGGAGCTGTTTTTT